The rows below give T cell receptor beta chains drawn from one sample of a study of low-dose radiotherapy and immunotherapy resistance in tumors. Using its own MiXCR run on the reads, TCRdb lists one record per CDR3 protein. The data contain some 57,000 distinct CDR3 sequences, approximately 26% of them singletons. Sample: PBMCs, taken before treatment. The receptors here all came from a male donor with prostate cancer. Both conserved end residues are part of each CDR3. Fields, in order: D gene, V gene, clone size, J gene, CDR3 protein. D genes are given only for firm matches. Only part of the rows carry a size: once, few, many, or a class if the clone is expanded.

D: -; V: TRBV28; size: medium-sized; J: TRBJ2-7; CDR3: CASSPKTFEQYF
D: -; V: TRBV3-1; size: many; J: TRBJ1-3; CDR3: CASSSGGNTIYF
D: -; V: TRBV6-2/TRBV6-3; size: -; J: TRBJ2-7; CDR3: CASSEFPGYEQYF
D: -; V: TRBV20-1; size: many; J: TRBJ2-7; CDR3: CSARDRTSYEQYF
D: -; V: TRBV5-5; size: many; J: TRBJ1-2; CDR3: CASSLEGGTPYGYTF
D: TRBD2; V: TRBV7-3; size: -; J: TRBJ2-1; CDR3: CASSLTASGIGEQFF
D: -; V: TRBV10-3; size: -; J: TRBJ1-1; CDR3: CAIRGTVNTEAFF
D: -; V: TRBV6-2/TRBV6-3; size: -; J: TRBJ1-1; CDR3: CASSYSTGGVFTEAFF
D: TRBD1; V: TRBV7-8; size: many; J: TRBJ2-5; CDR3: CASSLGGTGLETQYF
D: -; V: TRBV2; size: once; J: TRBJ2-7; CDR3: CASRRDNPSYEQYF
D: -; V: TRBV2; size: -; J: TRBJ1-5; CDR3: CASSEALQGADQPQHF
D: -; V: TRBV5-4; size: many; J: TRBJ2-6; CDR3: CASSPESSGANVLTF
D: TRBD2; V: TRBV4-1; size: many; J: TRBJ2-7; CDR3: CASSQVSGSVSYEQYF
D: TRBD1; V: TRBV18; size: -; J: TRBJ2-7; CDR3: CASSPSGQRPTYEQYF
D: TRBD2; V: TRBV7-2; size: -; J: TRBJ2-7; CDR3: CASSTPGLAGGPYIYEQYF
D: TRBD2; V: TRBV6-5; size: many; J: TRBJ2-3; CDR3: CASSGGGAGTDTQYF
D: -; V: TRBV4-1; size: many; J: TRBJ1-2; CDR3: CASSQDRGDGYTF
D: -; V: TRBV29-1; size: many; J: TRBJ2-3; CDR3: CSADGITDTQYF
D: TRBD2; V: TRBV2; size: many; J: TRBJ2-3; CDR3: CASSPWSGGATDTQYF
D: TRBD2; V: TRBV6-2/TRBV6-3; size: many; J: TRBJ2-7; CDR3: CASRPSGVPTYYEQYF
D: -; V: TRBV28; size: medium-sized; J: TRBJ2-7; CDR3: CASQPRGAYYEQYF
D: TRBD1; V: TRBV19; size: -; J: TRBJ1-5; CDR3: CASSIGQGGQYQPQHF
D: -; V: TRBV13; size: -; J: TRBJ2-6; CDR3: CASSFGTPQSGANVLTF
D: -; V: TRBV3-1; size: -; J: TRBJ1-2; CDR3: CASSQDGQNYGYTF
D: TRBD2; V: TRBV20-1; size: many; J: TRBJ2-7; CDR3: CSAPSHGGRAYEQYF
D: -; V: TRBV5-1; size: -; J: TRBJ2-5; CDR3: CASSLDLPDGETQYF
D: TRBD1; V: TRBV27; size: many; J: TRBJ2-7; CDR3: CASSRDRDSEQYF
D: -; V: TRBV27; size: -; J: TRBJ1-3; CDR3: CASSTRAGGNTIYF
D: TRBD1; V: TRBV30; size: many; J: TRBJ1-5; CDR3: CAWSPNRGRQPQHF
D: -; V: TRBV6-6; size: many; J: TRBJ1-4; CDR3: CASSFTGFNEKLFF
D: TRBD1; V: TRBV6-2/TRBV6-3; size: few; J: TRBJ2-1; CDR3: CASSEQGVPSNEQFF
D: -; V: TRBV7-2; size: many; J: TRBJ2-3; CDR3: CASSYRDETDTQYF
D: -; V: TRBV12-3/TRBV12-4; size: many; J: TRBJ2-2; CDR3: CASSVAGPGELFF
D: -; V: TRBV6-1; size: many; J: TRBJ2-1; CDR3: CASSELVRDEQFF
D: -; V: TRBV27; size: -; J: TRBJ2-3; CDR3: CASRSGGGSSDTQYF
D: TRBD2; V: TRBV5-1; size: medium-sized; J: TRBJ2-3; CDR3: CASSSWTAFGASGGHTDTQYF
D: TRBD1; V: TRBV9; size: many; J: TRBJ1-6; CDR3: CASSVEKQGSPLHF
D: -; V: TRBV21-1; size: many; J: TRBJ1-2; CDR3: CASSKAGCFYGYTF
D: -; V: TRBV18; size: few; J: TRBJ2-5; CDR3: CASSPGTKETQYF
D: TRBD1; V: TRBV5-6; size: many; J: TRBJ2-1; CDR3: CASSLGQGAVYEQFF
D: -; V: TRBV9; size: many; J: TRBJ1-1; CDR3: CASSPQGNTEAFF
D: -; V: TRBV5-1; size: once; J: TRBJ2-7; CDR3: CASSLGQGIVPYEQYF
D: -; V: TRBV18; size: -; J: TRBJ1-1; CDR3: CASSPTGGDTEAFF
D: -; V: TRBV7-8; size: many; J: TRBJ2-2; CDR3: CASSLTPRAWGTGELFF
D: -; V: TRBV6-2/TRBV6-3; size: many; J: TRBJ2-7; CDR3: CASSPTGSSYEQYF
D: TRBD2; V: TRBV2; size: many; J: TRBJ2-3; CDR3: CASSMGLLDTQYF
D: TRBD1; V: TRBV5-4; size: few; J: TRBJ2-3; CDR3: CASSQIGRGSPTDTQYF
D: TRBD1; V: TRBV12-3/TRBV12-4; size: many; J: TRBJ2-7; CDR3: CASRPGQYEQYF
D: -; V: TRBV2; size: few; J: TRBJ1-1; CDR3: CASSLRGGSTEAFF
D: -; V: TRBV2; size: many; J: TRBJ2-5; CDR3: CASRTSTGQETQYF
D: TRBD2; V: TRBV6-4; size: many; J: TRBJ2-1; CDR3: CASSVVTSGSYNEQFF
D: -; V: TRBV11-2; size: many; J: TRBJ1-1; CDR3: CASSGRGGETEAFF
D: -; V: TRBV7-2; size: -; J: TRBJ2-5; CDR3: CASAWEVGTQYF
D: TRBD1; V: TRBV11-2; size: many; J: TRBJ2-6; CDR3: CASSQTQGQGVYGANVLTF
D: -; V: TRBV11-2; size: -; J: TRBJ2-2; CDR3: CASSLVLARNTGELFF
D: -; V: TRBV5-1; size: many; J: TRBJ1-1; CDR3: CASSFGGGNTEAFF